This T cell receptor beta chain is drawn from a study of OX40 agonist ivuxolimab in advanced cancers. Study summary: Dose-escalation patients suffered from hepatocellular carcinoma, melanoma, renal cell or head and neck cancer.

People who had autoimmune disease history or systemic immunosuppression were excluded. Clones were read by immunoSEQ multiplex PCR, and TCRdb kept only the in-frame ones, dropping some. Found here are roughly 49,000 clones, around 79% of them singletons; the top ten hold 7.9%. CDR3 length: 13 residues. Germline V CDR1 and CDR2: SGHTA, FQGNSA. V was trimmed by 4 bases and J by 6 bases, leaving 10 bases between them. This clonotype was sampled from an adult with an advanced solid tumor such as melanoma, head and neck, liver or kidney cancer. Sequencing used CD4+ or CD8+ T cells sorted from blood, obtained in a trial of the OX40 agonist ivuxolimab. The rearrangement links TRBV7-2 to TRBJ2-1, with TRBD1 as a possible D gene (6 bases). DNA for the CDR3: TGTGCCAGCAGCTCCGACAGGAGCAATGAGCAGTTCTTC. It is translated as CASSSDRSNEQFF.